This is a list of T cell receptor beta chains from one sample in a study of cytomegalovirus exposure and HLA in healthy donors. This table comes from immunoSEQ multiplex PCR, and its TCRdb copy is limited to in-frame clones, with some not included. The sample includes tens of thousands of clones. Sequenced material: PBMCs. The receptors shown here come from a man over 45 in good health and CMV-seronegative. Both conserved end residues are part of each CDR3. Each record gives: D gene, J gene, V gene, CDR3 protein, CDR3 DNA. D genes are given only for firm matches.

d_gene: TRBD1; j_gene: TRBJ2-5; v_gene: TRBV2; CDR3aa: CASKGQGADYRTQYF; CDR3nt: TGTGCCAGCAAGGGACAGGGAGCGGATTATCGGACCCAGTACTTC
d_gene: .; j_gene: TRBJ1-6; v_gene: TRBV2; CDR3aa: CASSDEGFVGAGSPLHF; CDR3nt: TGTGCCAGCAGTGATGAGGGATTCGTGGGGGCAGGTTCACCCCTCCACTTT
d_gene: TRBD1; j_gene: TRBJ1-1; v_gene: TRBV7-9; CDR3aa: CASSPSGQLREAFF; CDR3nt: TGTGCCAGCAGCCCATCGGGACAGCTCCGTGAAGCTTTCTTT
d_gene: .; j_gene: TRBJ1-3; v_gene: TRBV5-1; CDR3aa: CASSQGQGNRNTIYF; CDR3nt: TGCGCCAGCAGTCAAGGGCAGGGGAATAGAAACACCATATATTTT
d_gene: TRBD1; j_gene: TRBJ2-5; v_gene: TRBV14; CDR3aa: CASSPLRQGAGETQYF; CDR3nt: TGTGCCAGCAGCCCCCTTCGACAGGGGGCGGGGGAGACCCAGTACTTC
d_gene: TRBD1; j_gene: TRBJ1-5; v_gene: TRBV7-2; CDR3aa: CASSGRGQGSNQPQHF; CDR3nt: TGTGCCAGCAGCGGACGTGGACAGGGAAGCAATCAGCCCCAGCATTTT
d_gene: .; j_gene: TRBJ2-7; v_gene: TRBV19; CDR3aa: CASSPRGRGEAYEQYF; CDR3nt: TGTGCCAGTAGCCCCCGGGGGAGAGGAGAAGCCTACGAGCAGTACTTC
d_gene: .; j_gene: TRBJ1-6; v_gene: TRBV18; CDR3aa: CASSPVSGLRNSPLHF; CDR3nt: TGTGCCAGCTCACCGGTCTCGGGACTGAGGAATTCACCCCTCCACTTT
d_gene: TRBD2; j_gene: TRBJ2-4; v_gene: TRBV18; CDR3aa: CASSAPSGQNIQYF; CDR3nt: TGTGCCAGCTCCGCTCCTAGCGGTCAAAACATTCAGTACTTC
d_gene: TRBD1; j_gene: TRBJ1-2; v_gene: TRBV27; CDR3aa: CASSFGLTGPYGYTF; CDR3nt: TGTGCCAGCAGTTTTGGTTTGACAGGGCCCTATGGCTACACCTTC
d_gene: TRBD1; j_gene: TRBJ1-4; v_gene: TRBV7-2; CDR3aa: CASSRYRGSEKLFF; CDR3nt: TGTGCCAGCAGCCGCTACAGGGGAAGTGAAAAACTGTTTTTT
d_gene: TRBD2; j_gene: TRBJ2-7; v_gene: TRBV7-7; CDR3aa: CASSLDLSTRGEQYF; CDR3nt: TGTGCTAGCAGCTTAGACTTAAGTACGCGGGGGGAGCAGTACTTC
d_gene: .; j_gene: TRBJ1-3; v_gene: TRBV7-9; CDR3aa: CASSLSGRVSGNTIYF; CDR3nt: TGTGCCAGCAGCTTATCGGGCAGGGTTAGCGGAAACACCATATATTTT
d_gene: .; j_gene: TRBJ2-7; v_gene: TRBV12-5; CDR3aa: CAPWGLCYYEQYF; CDR3nt: TGTGCTCCTTGGGGCTTGTGCTACTACGAGCAGTACTTC
d_gene: TRBD1; j_gene: TRBJ1-5; v_gene: TRBV4-1; CDR3aa: CASSPQGGNQPQHF; CDR3nt: TGCGCCAGCAGCCCACAGGGGGGCAATCAGCCCCAGCATTTT
d_gene: TRBD1; j_gene: TRBJ1-4; v_gene: TRBV29-1; CDR3aa: CSVDGQGAANEKLFF; CDR3nt: TGCAGCGTGGATGGACAGGGGGCAGCTAATGAAAAACTGTTTTTT
d_gene: TRBD1; j_gene: TRBJ1-1; v_gene: TRBV28; CDR3aa: CASTPTGLNTEAFF; CDR3nt: TGTGCCAGCACCCCGACAGGGCTGAACACTGAAGCTTTCTTT
d_gene: TRBD1; j_gene: TRBJ1-1; v_gene: TRBV5-1; CDR3aa: CASSLTGGVDTEAFF; CDR3nt: TGCGCCAGCAGCCTGACAGGGGGGGTTGACACTGAAGCTTTCTTT
d_gene: TRBD1; j_gene: TRBJ1-1; v_gene: TRBV5-1; CDR3aa: CASSPRQGANTEAFF; CDR3nt: TGCGCCAGCAGCCCAAGACAGGGGGCGAACACTGAAGCTTTCTTT
d_gene: .; j_gene: TRBJ1-5; v_gene: TRBV28; CDR3aa: CASGRQRNQPQHF; CDR3nt: TGTGCCAGCGGAAGACAGAGAAATCAGCCCCAGCATTTT
d_gene: .; j_gene: TRBJ2-7; v_gene: TRBV6-5; CDR3aa: CASSYSARGAYEQYF; CDR3nt: TGTGCCAGCAGTTACTCGGCCAGGGGGGCCTACGAGCAGTACTTC
d_gene: TRBD1; j_gene: TRBJ1-2; v_gene: TRBV7-2; CDR3aa: CASSLEWQGAGGYTF; CDR3nt: TGTGCCAGCAGCTTAGAGTGGCAGGGGGCAGGTGGCTACACCTTC
d_gene: TRBD2; j_gene: TRBJ2-7; v_gene: TRBV7-9; CDR3aa: CAILTSGSYEQYF; CDR3nt: TGTGCCATCTTGACTAGCGGGTCCTACGAGCAGTACTTC
d_gene: .; j_gene: TRBJ1-4; v_gene: TRBV7-9; CDR3aa: CASSLTGEKLFF; CDR3nt: TGTGCCAGCAGCTTAACGGGTGAAAAACTGTTTTTT
d_gene: .; j_gene: TRBJ2-7; v_gene: TRBV14; CDR3aa: CASSPPGLYEQYF; CDR3nt: TGTGCCAGCAGCCCCCCCGGTCTCTACGAGCAGTACTTC
d_gene: .; j_gene: TRBJ1-5; v_gene: TRBV28; CDR3aa: CASLNLGGSYSNQPQHF; CDR3nt: TGTGCCAGCCTTAATCTCGGGGGATCCTATAGCAATCAGCCCCAGCATTTT
d_gene: .; j_gene: TRBJ2-7; v_gene: TRBV5-1; CDR3aa: CASSLMRTASYEQYF; CDR3nt: TGCGCCAGCAGCTTGATGCGGACAGCCTCCTACGAGCAGTACTTC
d_gene: TRBD1; j_gene: TRBJ2-5; v_gene: TRBV5-1; CDR3aa: CASSLGGTGRETQYF; CDR3nt: TGCGCCAGCAGCTTGGGAGGGACAGGCAGGGAGACCCAGTACTTC
d_gene: TRBD1; j_gene: TRBJ1-2; v_gene: TRBV27; CDR3aa: CASSPSDRVLNTF; CDR3nt: TGTGCCAGCAGTCCCTCCGACAGGGTACTGAACACCTTC
d_gene: TRBD1; j_gene: TRBJ1-3; v_gene: TRBV5-1; CDR3aa: CASSLQGDVGNTIYF; CDR3nt: TGCGCCAGCAGTCTACAGGGGGACGTCGGAAACACCATATATTTT
d_gene: TRBD2; j_gene: TRBJ2-3; v_gene: TRBV18; CDR3aa: CASSYLKGLAGDPAQYF; CDR3nt: TGTGCCAGCTCATACTTAAAGGGACTAGCCGGGGATCCGGCGCAGTATTTT
d_gene: .; j_gene: TRBJ1-4; v_gene: TRBV5-1; CDR3aa: CASSLGTGRTNEKLFF; CDR3nt: TGCGCCAGCAGCTTGGGAACAGGACGAACTAATGAAAAACTGTTTTTT
d_gene: TRBD1; j_gene: TRBJ1-6; v_gene: TRBV6-5; CDR3aa: CASSYFLDREDSPLHF; CDR3nt: TGTGCCAGCAGTTACTTTTTAGACAGGGAAGATTCACCCCTCCACTTT
d_gene: TRBD1; j_gene: TRBJ2-3; v_gene: TRBV14; CDR3aa: CASSRGTGGIDTQYF; CDR3nt: TGTGCCAGCAGCCGTGGGACAGGGGGGATAGATACGCAGTATTTT
d_gene: .; j_gene: TRBJ1-6; v_gene: TRBV6-1; CDR3aa: CASRVGNSPLHF; CDR3nt: TGTGCCAGCAGGGTCGGGAATTCACCCCTCCACTTT
d_gene: .; j_gene: TRBJ1-3; v_gene: TRBV21-1; CDR3aa: CASSLVVRDRGFAGNTIYF; CDR3nt: TGTGCCAGCAGTTTGGTCGTTCGGGACAGGGGATTCGCTGGAAACACCATATATTTT
d_gene: .; j_gene: TRBJ2-1; v_gene: TRBV10-3; CDR3aa: CAISDGNSDNEQFF; CDR3nt: TGTGCCATCAGTGACGGGAACTCCGACAATGAGCAGTTCTTC
d_gene: .; j_gene: TRBJ2-3; v_gene: TRBV28; CDR3aa: CASRRGGTDTQYF; CDR3nt: TGTGCCAGCAGGCGGGGAGGCACAGATACGCAGTATTTT
d_gene: TRBD2; j_gene: TRBJ2-1; v_gene: TRBV7-3; CDR3aa: CASSLSGGSDSYNEQFF; CDR3nt: TGTGCCAGCAGCCTCAGCGGGGGGTCCGACTCCTACAATGAGCAGTTCTTC
d_gene: TRBD1; j_gene: TRBJ1-2; v_gene: TRBV6-5; CDR3aa: CASTDRIYGYTF; CDR3nt: TGTGCCAGCACGGACAGGATCTATGGCTACACCTTC
d_gene: .; j_gene: TRBJ2-5; v_gene: TRBV5-4; CDR3aa: CASRDYNQETQYF; CDR3nt: TGTGCCAGCAGGGACTATAACCAAGAGACCCAGTACTTC
d_gene: .; j_gene: TRBJ2-7; v_gene: TRBV19; CDR3aa: CASSTLQGSEQYF; CDR3nt: TGTGCCAGTAGTACCCTACAGGGTTCCGAGCAGTACTTC
d_gene: TRBD1; j_gene: TRBJ2-7; v_gene: TRBV14; CDR3aa: CASSPFRQGDYYEQYF; CDR3nt: TGTGCCAGCAGCCCTTTTAGACAGGGAGATTACTACGAGCAGTACTTC
d_gene: TRBD1; j_gene: TRBJ1-1; v_gene: TRBV7-6; CDR3aa: CASSLEGQMNTEAFF; CDR3nt: TGTGCCAGCAGCTTAGAGGGACAGATGAACACTGAAGCTTTCTTT
d_gene: .; j_gene: TRBJ1-6; v_gene: TRBV28; CDR3aa: CASSLPMGGDNSPLHF; CDR3nt: TGTGCCAGCAGTCTCCCCATGGGGGGTGATAATTCACCCCTCCACTTT
d_gene: .; j_gene: TRBJ2-7; v_gene: TRBV5-6; CDR3aa: CASSLAGTYSYEQYF; CDR3nt: TGTGCCAGCAGCTTGGCCGGGACATACTCCTACGAGCAGTACTTC
d_gene: TRBD1; j_gene: TRBJ1-5; v_gene: TRBV27; CDR3aa: CASSPGTGRGDSNQPQHF; CDR3nt: TGTGCCAGCAGTCCGGGGACAGGTCGGGGGGATAGCAATCAGCCCCAGCATTTT
d_gene: TRBD1; j_gene: TRBJ2-3; v_gene: TRBV7-2; CDR3aa: CASSLVGTGADTQYF; CDR3nt: TGTGCCAGCAGCTTAGTGGGCACAGGGGCAGATACGCAGTATTTT
d_gene: .; j_gene: TRBJ1-4; v_gene: TRBV7-2; CDR3aa: CASSKDWDEKLFF; CDR3nt: TGTGCCAGCAGCAAGGACTGGGATGAAAAACTGTTTTTT
d_gene: .; j_gene: TRBJ1-5; v_gene: TRBV19; CDR3aa: CASTLGQNQPQHF; CDR3nt: TGTGCCAGTACTCTCGGACAGAATCAGCCCCAGCATTTT
d_gene: TRBD2; j_gene: TRBJ2-3; v_gene: TRBV10-1; CDR3aa: CASAAGTSGGGCTDTQYF; CDR3nt: TGCGCCAGCGCCGCGGGGACTAGCGGGGGGGGTTGTACAGATACGCAGTATTTT
d_gene: .; j_gene: TRBJ2-7; v_gene: TRBV28; CDR3aa: CASSLRPIAAQYF; CDR3nt: TGTGCCAGCAGTTTAAGACCCATAGCCGCGCAGTACTTC
d_gene: TRBD2; j_gene: TRBJ2-7; v_gene: TRBV28; CDR3aa: CASSTGGTVYEQYF; CDR3nt: TGTGCCAGCAGTACGGGGGGAACTGTCTACGAGCAGTACTTC
d_gene: TRBD2; j_gene: TRBJ2-2; v_gene: TRBV5-1; CDR3aa: CASSLAETSGGPRATGELFF; CDR3nt: TGCGCCAGCAGCTTGGCGGAGACTAGCGGGGGGCCGCGGGCCACCGGGGAGCTGTTTTTT